A selection of T cell receptor beta chains follows, all from one sample in a study of early T cells in non-severe SARS-CoV-2 infection. TCRdb reprocessed the 5' RACE reads via MiXCR and lists one record per CDR3 protein. Of some 91,000 distinct CDR3 sequences in the sample, approximately 13% are singletons; the top ten hold around 2.4%. Sequencing input: whole blood. All receptors come from an adult who was a healthcare worker with PCR-confirmed SARS-CoV-2 infection or an uninfected control (not recorded which). CDR3s include the opening cysteine and the closing phenylalanine or tryptophan. The order of the fields is CDR3 length, V gene, clone size, J gene, D gene, CDR3 protein, CDR3 DNA. A D gene is named only where the DNA matches it firmly. The size entry is marked missing in some rows and otherwise reads once, few, many or a size class.

13	TRBV6-2/TRBV6-3	many	TRBJ1-5	NA	CASKRDSNQPQHF	TGTGCCAGCAAAAGGGACAGCAATCAGCCCCAGCATTTT
12	TRBV6-1	many	TRBJ1-2	NA	CASSERDKTFTF	TGTGCCAGCAGTGAACGGGACAAGACGTTCACCTTC
14	TRBV6-2/TRBV6-3	few	TRBJ2-1	TRBD2	CASAIAGGGNEQFF	TGTGCCAGTGCTATCGCGGGGGGCGGCAATGAGCAGTTCTTC
13	TRBV29-1	few	TRBJ2-7	TRBD1	CSVVQGAFHEQYF	TGCAGCGTTGTACAGGGGGCGTTCCACGAGCAGTACTTC
14	TRBV29-1	NA	TRBJ1-1	NA	CSAASYRMNTEAFF	TGCAGCGCTGCGTCATATCGTATGAACACTGAAGCTTTCTTT
13	TRBV5-1	many	TRBJ1-4	TRBD1	CASGTATNEKLFF	TGCGCCAGTGGGACAGCAACTAATGAAAAACTGTTTTTT
15	TRBV4-3	NA	TRBJ1-2	NA	CASSQEGGKINGYTF	TGCGCCAGCAGCCAAGAGGGGGGGAAAATTAATGGCTACACCTTC
14	TRBV28	NA	TRBJ2-3	NA	CASSSAASTDTQYF	TGTGCCAGCAGTTCAGCCGCTAGCACAGATACGCAGTATTTT
14	TRBV19	NA	TRBJ2-3	NA	CASTEGDRTDTQYF	TGTGCCAGTACGGAAGGGGATCGCACAGATACGCAGTATTTT
13	TRBV29-1	many	TRBJ2-1	NA	CSARGGKDNEQFF	TGCAGCGCGAGAGGGGGAAAAGACAATGAGCAGTTCTTC
14	TRBV11-3	many	TRBJ2-3	NA	CASSLGQGTDTQYF	TGTGCCAGCAGCTTAGGTCAGGGCACAGATACGCAGTATTTT
14	TRBV6-1	few	TRBJ2-1	TRBD1	CASEKQGLATEQFF	TGTGCCAGCGAGAAACAGGGGCTTGCAACTGAGCAGTTCTTC
14	TRBV7-9	many	TRBJ2-3	NA	CASTLGELTDTQYF	TGTGCCAGCACTCTGGGGGAATTGACAGATACGCAGTATTTT
19	TRBV28	NA	TRBJ2-3	NA	CASSFIRARRRRYADTQYF	TGTGCCAGCAGTTTCATTCGGGCTAGGAGGAGGCGTTACGCAGATACGCAGTATTTT
10	TRBV29-1	NA	TRBJ1-2	NA	CSVEQVGYTF	TGCAGCGTTGAACAGGTCGGCTACACCTTC
12	TRBV18	many	TRBJ2-5	NA	CASSSSQETQYF	TGTGCCAGCTCCTCGTCCCAAGAGACCCAGTACTTC
17	TRBV28	NA	TRBJ2-1	NA	CASSLVAQAGSANEQFF	TGTGCCAGCAGTTTAGTGGCCCAGGCAGGGTCGGCGAATGAGCAGTTCTTC
14	TRBV11-1	NA	TRBJ2-5	TRBD2	CASSLGLRKETQYF	TGTGCCAGCAGCTTGGGACTACGCAAAGAGACCCAGTACTTC
15	TRBV7-3	NA	TRBJ2-2	NA	CASSFGGTGTGELFF	TGTGCCAGCAGCTTCGGTGGAACGGGCACCGGGGAGCTGTTTTTT